These 10 T cell receptor beta chains came from one sample sequenced in a study of OX40 agonist ivuxolimab in advanced cancers. The repertoire was sequenced with immunoSEQ multiplex PCR; TCRdb's copy has only in-frame clones and lacks some. The table has roughly 89,000 clones, approximately 90% seen once. The sequenced sample was CD4+ or CD8+ T cells sorted from blood, obtained in a trial of the OX40 agonist ivuxolimab. These receptors all come from an adult with an advanced solid tumor such as melanoma, head and neck, liver or kidney cancer.

The count of this clone is one. The gene calls are TRBV7-9 and TRBJ2-1; D not resolved. The ends were cut back, 5 bases at V and 1 base at J, with 9 bases in the middle. This CDR3 has 14 amino acids. Per germline, CDR1 SEHNR and CDR2 FQNEAQ (reference sequence). CDR3 loop: CASSVIGSYNEQFF. CDR3 sequence (DNA): TGTGCCAGCAGCGTAATTGGGTCCTACAATGAGCAGTTCTTC.

This clone was recorded once. Mismatch with germline at one junction end may stem from a read error. V and J are TRBV6-6 and TRBJ2-7; D perhaps matches TRBD1 (5 bases). CDR1 and CDR2 (germline): MNHNY, SVGAGI (reference sequence). The CDR3 length is 13 residues. The CDR3 region is CAISPGFSYEQYF. For the CDR3, the DNA is TGTGCCATCAGTCCAGGGTTCTCCTACGAGCAGTACTTC.

The sample holds one count of this clone. The chain has TRBV19 and TRBJ2-7, with TRBD1 identical over 12 bases. Trimming at V came to 5 bases and at J to 6 bases, leaving 8 bases not matched to a gene. The CDR3 sequence is 15 residues long. Germline V gene lookup returns CDR1 LNHDA and CDR2 SQIVND (reference sequence). DNA of the CDR3: TGTGCCAGTAGTCTGGGGGGACAGGGGGCGGCCGAGCAGTACTTC. It is translated as CASSLGGQGAAEQYF.

The V and J genes are TRBV28 and TRBJ1-1, with D hard to call. Germline assignment: CDR1 MDHEN and CDR2 SYDVKM. The V and J ends lost 11 bases and 5 bases respectively, with 15 bases between them. This CDR3 has 12 amino acids. CDR3 DNA sequence: TGTGCCTCCCGGGTCGGGGATACTGAAGCTTTCTTT. Translating gives CASRVGDTEAFF.

The chain has TRBV2 and TRBJ2-7; 8 bases fit TRBD1. With 8 bases clipped from V and 6 bases from J, the junction kept 18 bases outside the gene matches. From germline, CDR1 is SNHLY and CDR2 FYNNEI. The CDR3 is made up of 16 amino acids. The CDR3 DNA reads as TGTGCCAGCCTCGCCCTGGACAGGGACTCTCTACTCGAGCAGTACTTC. This gives the protein CASLALDRDSLLEQYF.

The genes are TRBV6-6 and TRBJ1-5; D is perhaps TRBD1 (5 bases). In germline, CDR1 is MNHNY, CDR2 SVGAGI (reference sequence). CDR3 length: 15 amino acids. Trimming removed 2 bases from V and 3 bases from J, with 11 bases in between. The CDR3 DNA reads TGTGCCAGCAGTTACCTCTCAGGGATCAATCAGCCCCAGCATTTT. Translated: CASSYLSGINQPQHF.

The genes are TRBV7-9 and TRBJ2-7, with D perhaps matching TRBD1 (5 bases). Trimming removed 5 bases at V and 2 bases at J, with 10 bases between. Germline-derived CDR1 and CDR2 are SEHNR and FQNEAQ (reference sequence). CDR3 size: 13 residues. CDR3 nucleotide sequence: TGTGCCAGCAGCATGGACAAGCCCTACGAGCAGTACTTC. It translates to CASSMDKPYEQYF. The entire variable domain, with the rest obtained from reference TRBV7-9 and TRBJ2-7, is as follows: DTGVSQNPRHKITKRGQNVTFRCDPISEHNRLYWYRQTLGQGPEFLTYFQNEAQLEKSRLLSDRFSAERPKGSFSTLEIQRTEQGDSAMYLCASSMDKPYEQYFGPGTRLTVT.

V usage is TRBV4-2 and J usage is TRBJ2-7, with TRBD2 matching over 8 bases. V shed 0 bases, J shed 0 bases, and the junction held 4 bases outside the gene matches. The CDR3 runs 16 residues. Germline lookup yields CDR1 LGHNA and CDR2 YNFKEQ. CDR3 coding DNA: TGTGCCAGCAGCCAAGATCGAACTAGCGGCTCCTACGAGCAGTACTTC. Its translation is CASSQDRTSGSYEQYF.

V usage is TRBV5-1 and J usage is TRBJ1-2; D is undetermined. The ends were cut back, 0 bases at V and 4 bases at J, with 10 bases in the middle. This CDR3 has 14 residues. CDR1 is SGHRS, CDR2 YFSETQ, per germline. This chain's CDR3 is CASSLGSEIYGYTF. CDR3 sequence (DNA): TGCGCCAGCAGCTTGGGTTCGGAAATCTATGGCTACACCTTC.

This chain connects TRBV7-9 to TRBJ2-1; 7 nucleotides agree with TRBD2. V shed 4 bases, J shed 8 bases, and the junction held 17 bases outside the gene matches. Germline V gene sequence: CDR1 SEHNR, CDR2 FQNEAQ (reference sequence). The CDR3 has 17 amino acids. In DNA form, the CDR3 reads TGTGCCAGCAGCTACCCGTCGACTAGCCTGAGGATCGATGAGCAGTTCTTC. It translates to CASSYPSTSLRIDEQFF.